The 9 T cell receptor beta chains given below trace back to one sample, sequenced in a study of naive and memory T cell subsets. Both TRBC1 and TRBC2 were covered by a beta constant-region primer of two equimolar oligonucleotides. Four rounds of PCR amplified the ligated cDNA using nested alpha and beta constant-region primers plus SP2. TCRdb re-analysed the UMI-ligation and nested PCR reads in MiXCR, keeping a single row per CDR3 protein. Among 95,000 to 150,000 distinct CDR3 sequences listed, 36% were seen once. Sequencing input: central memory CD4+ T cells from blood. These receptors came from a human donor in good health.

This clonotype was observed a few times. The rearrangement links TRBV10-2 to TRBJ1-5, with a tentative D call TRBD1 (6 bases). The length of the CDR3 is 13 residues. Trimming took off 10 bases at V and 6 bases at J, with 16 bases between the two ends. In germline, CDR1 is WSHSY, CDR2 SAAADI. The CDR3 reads CATALQGGQPQHF. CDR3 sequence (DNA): TGCGCCACTGCATTACAGGGAGGTCAGCCCCAGCATTTT.

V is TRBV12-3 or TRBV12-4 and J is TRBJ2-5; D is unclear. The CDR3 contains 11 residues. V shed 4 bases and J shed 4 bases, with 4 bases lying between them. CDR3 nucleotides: TGTGCCAGCAGTTCATTAGAGACCCAGTACTTC. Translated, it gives CASSSLETQYF.

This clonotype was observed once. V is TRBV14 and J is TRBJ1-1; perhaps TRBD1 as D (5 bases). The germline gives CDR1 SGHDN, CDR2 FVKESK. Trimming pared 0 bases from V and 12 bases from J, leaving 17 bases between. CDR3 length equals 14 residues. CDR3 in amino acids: CASSQEGGTFSSFF. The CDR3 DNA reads TGTGCCAGCAGCCAAGAGGGGGGGACGTTCTCGTCTTTCTTT.

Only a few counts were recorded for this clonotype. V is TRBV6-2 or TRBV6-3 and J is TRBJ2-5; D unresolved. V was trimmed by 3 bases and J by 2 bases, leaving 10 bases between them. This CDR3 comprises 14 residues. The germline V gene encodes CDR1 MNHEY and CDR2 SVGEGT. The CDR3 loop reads CASSYGGPQETQYF. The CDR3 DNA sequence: TGTGCCAGCAGTTATGGCGGCCCTCAAGAGACCCAGTACTTC.

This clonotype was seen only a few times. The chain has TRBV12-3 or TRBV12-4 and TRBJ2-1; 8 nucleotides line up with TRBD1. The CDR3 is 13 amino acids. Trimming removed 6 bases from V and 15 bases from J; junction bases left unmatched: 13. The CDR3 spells CASSPGGAGTPFF. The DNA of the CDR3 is TGTGCCAGCAGCCCAGGGGGCGCAGGCACTCCGTTCTTC.

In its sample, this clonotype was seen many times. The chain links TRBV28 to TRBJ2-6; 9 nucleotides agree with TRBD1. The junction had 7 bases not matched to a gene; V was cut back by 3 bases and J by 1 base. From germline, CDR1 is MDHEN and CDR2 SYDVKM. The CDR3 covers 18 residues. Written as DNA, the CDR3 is TGTGCCAGCAGTTTGAGGGACAGGGTAGTTTCTGGGGCCAACGTCCTGACTTTC. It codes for CASSLRDRVVSGANVLTF.

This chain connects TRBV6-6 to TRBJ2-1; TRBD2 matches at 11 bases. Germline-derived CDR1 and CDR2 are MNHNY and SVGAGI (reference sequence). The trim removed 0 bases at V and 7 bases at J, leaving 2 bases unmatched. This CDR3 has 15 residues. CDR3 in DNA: TGTGCCAGCAGTTACTCGCCTAGCGGGAGGAATGAGCAGTTCTTC. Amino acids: CASSYSPSGRNEQFF.

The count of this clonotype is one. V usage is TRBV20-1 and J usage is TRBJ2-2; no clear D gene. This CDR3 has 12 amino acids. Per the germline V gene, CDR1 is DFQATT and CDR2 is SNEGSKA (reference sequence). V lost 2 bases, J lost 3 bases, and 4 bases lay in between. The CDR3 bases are TGCAGTGCTAGATTATACACCGGGGAGCTGTTTTTT. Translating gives CSARLYTGELFF.

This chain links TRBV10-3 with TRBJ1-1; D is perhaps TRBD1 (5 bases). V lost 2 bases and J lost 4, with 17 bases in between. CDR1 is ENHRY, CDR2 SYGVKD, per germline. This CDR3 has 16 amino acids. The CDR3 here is CAISERDAPRPTEAFF. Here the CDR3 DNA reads TGTGCCATCAGTGAGAGGGACGCCCCGAGACCCACTGAAGCTTTCTTT.